A selection of T cell receptor beta chains follows, all from one sample in a study of cytotoxic CD8 clonotypes in ibrutinib-treated CLL. TCRdb keeps only in-frame clones here, not all; method: immunoSEQ multiplex PCR. The data show about 160,000 clones, less than 85% seen once. Sequencing used PBMCs, obtained after 24 months of ibrutinib treatment. The receptors were gathered from a human donor with chronic lymphocytic leukemia. Both conserved end residues are part of each CDR3. Fields, in order: J gene, V gene, clone size, D gene, CDR3 protein, CDR3 DNA. The D gene is left open where the match is weak. Not all rows give a size; the values are once, few, many and, for expanded clones, a class.

TRBJ1-1 | TRBV6-5 | . | . | CASNNTEAFF | TGTGCCAGCAATAACACTGAAGCTTTCTTT
TRBJ1-2 | TRBV6-1 | . | . | CASSEISDNGYTF | TGTGCCAGCAGTGAAATTTCGGATAATGGCTACACCTTC
TRBJ2-6 | TRBV4-1 | . | . | CASSQDGQGNSGANVLTF | TGCGCCAGCAGCCAAGACGGGCAGGGGAACTCTGGGGCCAACGTCCTGACTTTC
TRBJ2-7 | TRBV28 | . | TRBD2 | CASSLLGGVDEQYF | TGTGCCAGCAGTTTACTGGGGGGGGTCGACGAGCAGTACTTC
TRBJ2-6 | TRBV5-1 | . | TRBD1 | CASSSQGAPGANVLTF | TGCGCCAGCAGTTCTCAGGGGGCTCCCGGGGCCAACGTCCTGACTTTC
TRBJ1-5 | TRBV5-8 | . | . | CASSSSYKNQPQHF | TGTGCCAGCAGCTCCTCATATAAGAATCAGCCCCAGCATTTT
TRBJ1-4 | TRBV27 | . | . | CASSYRSGWGTNEKLFF | TGTGCCAGCAGTTATCGGTCAGGGTGGGGCACTAATGAAAAACTGTTTTTT
TRBJ1-5 | TRBV2 | . | . | CASTRDVQGNQPQHF | TGTGCCAGCACCAGGGACGTTCAGGGCAATCAGCCCCAGCATTTT
TRBJ2-3 | TRBV2 | . | . | CASGHRVPTDTQYF | TGTGCCAGCGGTCACAGGGTTCCCACAGATACGCAGTATTTT
TRBJ1-2 | TRBV18 | few | TRBD1 | CASSDQSGTGVDNYGYTF | TGTGCCAGCTCCGACCAGTCCGGGACAGGGGTGGATAACTATGGCTACACCTTC
TRBJ1-4 | TRBV5-1 | . | . | CASSLGGANEKLFF | TGCGCCAGCAGCTTAGGGGGGGCTAATGAAAAACTGTTTTTT
TRBJ2-1 | TRBV6-1 | many | . | CASSDQGPGEQFF | TGTGCCAGCAGTGATCAGGGCCCGGGTGAGCAGTTCTTC
TRBJ1-4 | TRBV5-4 | . | TRBD1 | CASSSPPGQGSEKLFF | TGTGCCAGCAGCTCACCCCCGGGACAGGGGAGTGAAAAACTGTTTTTT
TRBJ2-1 | TRBV4-3 | . | TRBD2 | CASSQDSGSSYNEQFF | TGCGCCAGCAGCCAAGATAGCGGGAGCTCCTACAATGAGCAGTTCTTC
TRBJ1-1 | TRBV5-1 | . | . | CASSPRPGQVRGTEAFF | TGCGCCAGCAGCCCCCGTCCCGGCCAGGTACGGGGGACTGAAGCTTTCTTT
TRBJ2-1 | TRBV9 | . | TRBD1 | CASSDRTGWDNEQFF | TGTGCCAGCAGCGACCGGACAGGATGGGACAATGAGCAGTTCTTC
TRBJ1-5 | TRBV2 | . | . | CASSDGYSAHQPQHF | TGTGCCAGCAGTGATGGGTACAGCGCTCATCAGCCCCAGCATTTT
TRBJ2-1 | TRBV7-9 | . | . | CASSPSYNEQFF | TGTGCCAGCAGCCCCAGCTACAATGAGCAGTTCTTC
TRBJ1-2 | TRBV15 | . | . | CATSRRRGRDNPGYTF | TGTGCCACCAGCAGGCGAAGGGGCAGAGATAATCCTGGCTACACCTTC
TRBJ2-3 | TRBV18 | . | . | CASSKEGNTDTQYF | TGTGCCAGCTCAAAGGAGGGTAACACAGATACGCAGTATTTT
TRBJ1-5 | TRBV7-2 | . | TRBD1 | CASSPDRGAIYSNQPQHF | TGTGCCAGCAGCCCGGACAGGGGGGCTATTTATAGCAATCAGCCCCAGCATTTT
TRBJ2-7 | TRBV30 | . | . | CAWSLQGWMGEQYF | TGTGCCTGGAGCTTACAGGGTTGGATGGGGGAGCAGTACTTC
TRBJ2-7 | TRBV28 | . | . | CASSPYGLSDEQYF | TGTGCCAGCAGCCCGTACGGGCTCAGCGACGAGCAGTACTTC
TRBJ1-2 | TRBV19 | . | . | CASSITRGYGYTF | TGTGCCAGTAGTATAACGCGGGGTTATGGCTACACCTTC
TRBJ1-1 | TRBV11-2 | . | . | CASSFPSSSATEAFF | TGTGCCAGCAGCTTTCCATCGTCTTCGGCGACTGAAGCTTTCTTT